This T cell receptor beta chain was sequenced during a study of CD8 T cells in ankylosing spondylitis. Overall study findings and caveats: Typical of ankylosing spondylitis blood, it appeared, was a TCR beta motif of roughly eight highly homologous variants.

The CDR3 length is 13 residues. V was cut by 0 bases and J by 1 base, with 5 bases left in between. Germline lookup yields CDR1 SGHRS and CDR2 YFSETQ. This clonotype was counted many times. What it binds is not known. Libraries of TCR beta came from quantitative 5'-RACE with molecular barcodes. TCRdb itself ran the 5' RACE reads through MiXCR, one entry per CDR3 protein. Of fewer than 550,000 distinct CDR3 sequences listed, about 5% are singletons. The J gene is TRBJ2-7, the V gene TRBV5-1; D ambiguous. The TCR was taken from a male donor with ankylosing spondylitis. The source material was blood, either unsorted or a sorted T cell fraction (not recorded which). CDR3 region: CASSLDGSYEQYF. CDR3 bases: TGCGCCAGCAGCTTGGACGGATCCTACGAGCAGTACTTC.